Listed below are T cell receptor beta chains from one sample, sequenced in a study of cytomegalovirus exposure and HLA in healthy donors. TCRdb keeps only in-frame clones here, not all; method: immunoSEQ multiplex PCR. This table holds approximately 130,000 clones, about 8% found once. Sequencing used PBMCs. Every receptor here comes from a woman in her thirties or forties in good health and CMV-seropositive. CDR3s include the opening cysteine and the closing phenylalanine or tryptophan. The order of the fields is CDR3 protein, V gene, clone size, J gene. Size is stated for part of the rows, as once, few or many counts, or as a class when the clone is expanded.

CASSVSPGGEKLFF,TRBV9,.,TRBJ1-4
CASSLGAGRRTEAFF,TRBV4-1,few,TRBJ1-1
CSVVQGPEAFF,TRBV29-1,few,TRBJ1-1
CSARQTYEQYF,TRBV20-1,few,TRBJ2-7
CASSVDTSSYEQYF,TRBV9,.,TRBJ2-7
CASSFMSQPQHF,TRBV7-2,.,TRBJ1-5
CASSPTHRGGYTF,TRBV2,few,TRBJ1-2
CAWSVQGPWDEQYF,TRBV30,few,TRBJ2-7
CASSLRGPTNTGELFF,TRBV13,.,TRBJ2-2
CSVVKGDRGLSDPQYF,TRBV29-1,.,TRBJ2-3
CASSHRDWYNEQFF,TRBV13,.,TRBJ2-1
CASSPSGTSSYEQYF,TRBV18,.,TRBJ2-7
CASSGTTNAYEQYF,TRBV10-1,.,TRBJ2-7
CASSPNRGISAEQYF,TRBV7-9,.,TRBJ2-7
CASSERGGATGELFF,TRBV2,few,TRBJ2-2
CASSVLQGGLDGYTF,TRBV9,.,TRBJ1-2
CASSEALPGLSNQPQHF,TRBV2,few,TRBJ1-5
CAAQGTGGNQPQHF,TRBV10-3,.,TRBJ1-5
CAISGGQGYTEAFF,TRBV10-3,few,TRBJ1-1
CASSLRSQGQAYEQYF,TRBV11-2,.,TRBJ2-7
CASSSTEYGYTF,TRBV2,.,TRBJ1-2
CASRIGGERGSYNEQFF,TRBV5-1,few,TRBJ2-1
CASSLMGATDEQYF,TRBV28,.,TRBJ2-7
CASSLSGDSGANVLTF,TRBV5-1,.,TRBJ2-6
CATYEQGYEQYF,TRBV10-3,.,TRBJ2-7
CASSVGQGRDGYTF,TRBV19,few,TRBJ1-2
CASSPTGGHQPQHF,TRBV18,.,TRBJ1-5
CASSLAGDRGDRGYTF,TRBV5-1,few,TRBJ1-2
CASSEDGGRARTEAFF,TRBV2,.,TRBJ1-1
CASSGIRDFETQYF,TRBV9,few,TRBJ2-5
CASSDSMWEIPFWRVRDTEAFF,TRBV6-4,few,TRBJ1-1